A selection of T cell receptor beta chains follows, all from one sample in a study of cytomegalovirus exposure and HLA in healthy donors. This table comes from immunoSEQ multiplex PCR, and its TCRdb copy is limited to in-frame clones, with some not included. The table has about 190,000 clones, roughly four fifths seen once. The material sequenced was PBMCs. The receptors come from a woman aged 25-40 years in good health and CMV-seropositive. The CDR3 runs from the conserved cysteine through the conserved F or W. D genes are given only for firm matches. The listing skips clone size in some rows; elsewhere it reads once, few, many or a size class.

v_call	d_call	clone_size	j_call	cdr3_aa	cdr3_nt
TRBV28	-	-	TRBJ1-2	CASTSSGPKSYGYTF	TGTGCCAGCACCTCGTCGGGTCCTAAAAGCTATGGCTACACCTTC
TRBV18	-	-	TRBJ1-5	CASSPRRDYSNQPQHF	TGTGCCAGCTCACCGCGGAGGGATTATAGCAATCAGCCCCAGCATTTT
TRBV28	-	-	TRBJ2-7	CASRRRPNYEQYF	TGTGCCAGCAGACGGAGGCCCAACTACGAGCAGTACTTC
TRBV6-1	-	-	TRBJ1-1	CASGNTEAFF	TGTGCCTCGGGGAACACTGAAGCTTTCTTT
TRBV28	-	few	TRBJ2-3	CASSVRGQLLTDTQYF	TGTGCCAGCAGCGTCAGGGGCCAACTTCTCACAGATACGCAGTATTTT
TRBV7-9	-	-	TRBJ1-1	CASSFPGAFF	TGTGCCAGCAGCTTTCCAGGGGCTTTCTTT
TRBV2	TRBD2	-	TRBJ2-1	CASSPGLAGEDEQFF	TGTGCCAGCAGTCCGGGACTAGCGGGAGAAGATGAGCAGTTCTTC
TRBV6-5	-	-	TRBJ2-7	CASSYRRSSYEQYF	TGTGCCAGCAGTTACCGGAGGTCCTCCTACGAGCAGTACTTC
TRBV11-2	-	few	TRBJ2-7	CASSRQRSYEQYF	TGTGCCAGCAGTCGACAGCGTTCCTACGAGCAGTACTTC
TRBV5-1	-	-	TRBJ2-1	CASSLTGGGHNEQFF	TGCGCCAGCAGCTTAACAGGGGGGGGCCACAATGAGCAGTTCTTC
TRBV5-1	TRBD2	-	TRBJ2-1	CASSSELAGSYNEQFF	TGCGCCAGCAGCTCCGAACTAGCGGGCTCCTACAATGAGCAGTTCTTC
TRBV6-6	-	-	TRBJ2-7	CASSASEASPTYEQYF	TGTGCCAGCAGTGCCAGTGAGGCCTCTCCAACCTACGAGCAGTACTTC
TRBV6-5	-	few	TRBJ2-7	CASKGPGEGPYEQYF	TGTGCCAGCAAGGGCCCGGGAGAAGGGCCCTACGAGCAGTACTTC
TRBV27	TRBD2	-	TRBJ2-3	CASSSQGGWLAGGTDTQYF	TGTGCCAGCAGTTCACAGGGTGGATGGCTAGCGGGGGGCACAGATACGCAGTATTTT
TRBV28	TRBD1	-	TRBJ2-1	CASTVGTGIDEQFF	TGTGCCAGCACCGTGGGGACAGGGATCGATGAGCAGTTCTTC
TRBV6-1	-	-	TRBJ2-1	CASSQLEYNEQFF	TGTGCCAGCAGCCAACTAGAGTACAATGAGCAGTTCTTC